Listed below are T cell receptor beta chains from one sample, sequenced in a study of response to subunit inactivated influenza vaccine. TCRdb re-called the RT-PCR reads through MiXCR, storing one row per CDR3 protein. The repertoire consists of about 190,000 distinct CDR3 sequences, with over 13% occurring once and the leading ten covering approximately 24%. Sequencing was performed on CD8+ T cells sorted from PBMCs, taken around 5 days after vaccination. The receptors were sampled from a man over 45 who received an inactivated influenza vaccine. CDR3s include the opening cysteine and the closing phenylalanine or tryptophan. The D gene is left open where the match is weak. Clone size is shown for a subset of rows, as once, few, many or a class of expanded clone.

D gene: TRBD1
J gene: TRBJ1-1
V gene: TRBV7-9
clone size: many
CDR3 protein: CASSSTGATEAFF
CDR3 DNA: TGTGCCAGCAGCTCAACAGGGGCCACTGAAGCTTTCTTT

D gene: .
J gene: TRBJ1-1
V gene: TRBV15
clone size: many
CDR3 protein: CATSRDSPEAFF
CDR3 DNA: TGTGCCACCAGCAGAGATTCCCCTGAAGCTTTCTTT

D gene: .
J gene: TRBJ1-1
V gene: TRBV15
clone size: few
CDR3 protein: CATSRDWGYTEAFF
CDR3 DNA: TGTGCCACCAGCAGAGATTGGGGATATACTGAAGCTTTCTTT

D gene: .
J gene: TRBJ2-3
V gene: TRBV29-1
clone size: .
CDR3 protein: CSVNGLAQSTDTQYF
CDR3 DNA: TGCAGCGTTAACGGGCTAGCACAAAGCACAGATACGCAGTATTTT

D gene: .
J gene: TRBJ2-2
V gene: TRBV12-3/TRBV12-4
clone size: few
CDR3 protein: CASTSDTGELFF
CDR3 DNA: TGTGCCAGCACTTCCGACACCGGGGAGCTGTTTTTT

D gene: TRBD2
J gene: TRBJ2-1
V gene: TRBV5-1
clone size: few
CDR3 protein: CASSLFSGNHNEQFF
CDR3 DNA: TGCGCCAGCAGCTTGTTTAGCGGGAACCACAATGAGCAGTTCTTC

D gene: .
J gene: TRBJ2-7
V gene: TRBV12-3/TRBV12-4
clone size: few
CDR3 protein: CASSPTVLGYEQYF
CDR3 DNA: TGTGCCAGCAGTCCGACAGTCCTCGGATACGAGCAGTACTTC

D gene: TRBD1
J gene: TRBJ2-2
V gene: TRBV15
clone size: .
CDR3 protein: CATSRGRTGKVQGPTGELFF
CDR3 DNA: TGTGCCACCAGCAGAGGTCGGACAGGGAAGGTACAAGGACCAACCGGGGAGCTGTTTTTT

D gene: .
J gene: TRBJ2-7
V gene: TRBV2
clone size: .
CDR3 protein: CASSEGWGPGYEQYF
CDR3 DNA: TGTGCCAGCAGCGAGGGATGGGGCCCCGGTTACGAGCAGTACTTC

D gene: .
J gene: TRBJ2-3
V gene: TRBV25-1
clone size: few
CDR3 protein: CASSEEWGATDTQYF
CDR3 DNA: TGTGCCAGCAGTGAAGAGTGGGGGGCCACAGATACGCAGTATTTT

D gene: .
J gene: TRBJ2-1
V gene: TRBV11-2
clone size: few
CDR3 protein: CASSLGPRDGYNEQFF
CDR3 DNA: TGTGCCAGCAGCTTAGGCCCCCGGGATGGGTACAATGAGCAGTTCTTC

D gene: TRBD1
J gene: TRBJ2-5
V gene: TRBV6-1
clone size: few
CDR3 protein: CASSERWLGGTGGQETQYF
CDR3 DNA: TGTGCCAGCAGTGAAAGGTGGTTAGGGGGGACAGGGGGCCAAGAGACCCAGTACTTC

D gene: TRBD1
J gene: TRBJ2-7
V gene: TRBV4-3
clone size: many
CDR3 protein: CASSLGTGQGEQYF
CDR3 DNA: TGCGCCAGCAGCCTAGGGACAGGGCAAGGCGAGCAGTACTTC

D gene: TRBD2
J gene: TRBJ2-3
V gene: TRBV6-5
clone size: few
CDR3 protein: CASSYPSGGAKDTQYF
CDR3 DNA: TGTGCCAGCAGTTACCCTAGCGGGGGGGCAAAAGATACGCAGTATTTT

D gene: TRBD2
J gene: TRBJ2-7
V gene: TRBV27
clone size: few
CDR3 protein: CASSLSRPLAGVRYEQYF
CDR3 DNA: TGTGCCAGCAGTTTATCTCGCCCCCTAGCGGGAGTAAGGTACGAGCAGTACTTC

D gene: TRBD2
J gene: TRBJ2-1
V gene: TRBV28
clone size: few
CDR3 protein: CASRWTSGRAEQFF
CDR3 DNA: TGTGCCAGCAGATGGACTAGCGGGAGGGCCGAGCAGTTCTTC

D gene: .
J gene: TRBJ2-7
V gene: TRBV6-1
clone size: few
CDR3 protein: CASSDSGAYEQYF
CDR3 DNA: TGTGCCAGCAGTGATTCAGGGGCCTACGAGCAGTACTTC

D gene: .
J gene: TRBJ2-2
V gene: TRBV4-3
clone size: .
CDR3 protein: CASSQDVTNTGELFF
CDR3 DNA: TGCGCCAGCAGCCAAGACGTCACGAACACCGGGGAGCTGTTTTTT

D gene: TRBD2
J gene: TRBJ2-7
V gene: TRBV28
clone size: many
CDR3 protein: CASSLSREGEQYF
CDR3 DNA: TGTGCCAGCAGTTTAAGCAGGGAGGGAGAGCAGTACTTC

D gene: TRBD2
J gene: TRBJ2-6
V gene: TRBV4-3
clone size: .
CDR3 protein: CASSLAIAGSGANVLTF
CDR3 DNA: TGCGCCAGCAGCCTAGCGATAGCGGGGTCCGGGGCCAACGTCCTGACTTTC

D gene: .
J gene: TRBJ2-1
V gene: TRBV4-3
clone size: many
CDR3 protein: CASSQELAAYNEQFF
CDR3 DNA: TGCGCCAGCAGCCAAGAACTAGCCGCCTACAATGAGCAGTTCTTC

D gene: .
J gene: TRBJ1-2
V gene: TRBV12-3/TRBV12-4
clone size: once
CDR3 protein: CSSSRYRAAGDYGYTF
CDR3 DNA: TGTTCCAGCAGTCGATACCGGGCCGCAGGGGACTATGGCTACACCTTC

D gene: .
J gene: TRBJ1-1
V gene: TRBV28
clone size: .
CDR3 protein: CASMDVGGDTEAFF
CDR3 DNA: TGTGCCAGCATGGATGTGGGGGGTGACACTGAAGCTTTCTTT

D gene: .
J gene: TRBJ2-1
V gene: TRBV2
clone size: few
CDR3 protein: CASSDLPAYNEQFF
CDR3 DNA: TGTGCCAGCAGTGACCTCCCTGCCTACAATGAGCAGTTCTTC

D gene: TRBD1
J gene: TRBJ2-7
V gene: TRBV5-6
clone size: .
CDR3 protein: CASSLVGQGKYEQYF
CDR3 DNA: TGTGCCAGCAGCTTGGTAGGACAGGGTAAATACGAGCAGTACTTC

D gene: .
J gene: TRBJ2-1
V gene: TRBV14
clone size: few
CDR3 protein: CASSQDPWYNEQFF
CDR3 DNA: TGTGCCAGCAGCCAAGATCCCTGGTACAATGAGCAGTTCTTC

D gene: .
J gene: TRBJ1-2
V gene: TRBV6-5
clone size: few
CDR3 protein: CASSSGPPFYGYTF
CDR3 DNA: TGTGCCAGCAGTTCGGGACCTCCCTTTTATGGCTACACCTTC

D gene: .
J gene: TRBJ1-1
V gene: TRBV5-6
clone size: few
CDR3 protein: CASSLDPGATEAFF
CDR3 DNA: TGTGCCAGCAGCTTGGACCCAGGGGCCACTGAAGCTTTCTTT

D gene: .
J gene: TRBJ2-4
V gene: TRBV29-1
clone size: .
CDR3 protein: CSVIIIAKNIQYF
CDR3 DNA: TGCAGCGTAATAATCATAGCCAAAAACATTCAGTACTTC

D gene: .
J gene: TRBJ2-1
V gene: TRBV29-1
clone size: .
CDR3 protein: CSILTEVLYNEQFF
CDR3 DNA: TGCAGCATTCTGACAGAGGTCCTTTACAATGAGCAGTTCTTC

D gene: .
J gene: TRBJ2-1
V gene: TRBV7-9
clone size: few
CDR3 protein: CASSPTGAGDSYNEQFF
CDR3 DNA: TGTGCCAGCAGCCCCACAGGGGCGGGAGACTCCTACAATGAGCAGTTCTTC

D gene: .
J gene: TRBJ2-2
V gene: TRBV7-8
clone size: .
CDR3 protein: CASSLLKGTGELFF
CDR3 DNA: TGTGCCAGCAGCCTCCTTAAAGGGACCGGGGAGCTGTTTTTT

D gene: .
J gene: TRBJ2-2
V gene: TRBV6-4
clone size: many
CDR3 protein: CASRKGGDTGELFF
CDR3 DNA: TGTGCCAGCAGGAAAGGGGGGGACACCGGGGAGCTGTTTTTT

D gene: .
J gene: TRBJ2-5
V gene: TRBV7-9
clone size: few
CDR3 protein: CASSFNRAQETQYF
CDR3 DNA: TGTGCCAGCAGCTTTAACAGGGCCCAAGAGACCCAGTACTTC

D gene: .
J gene: TRBJ2-5
V gene: TRBV24-1
clone size: many
CDR3 protein: CATSDPGREETQYF
CDR3 DNA: TGTGCCACCAGTGACCCCGGACGAGAAGAGACCCAGTACTTC

D gene: .
J gene: TRBJ2-1
V gene: TRBV29-1
clone size: many
CDR3 protein: CSVPQVGGSNEQFF
CDR3 DNA: TGCAGCGTTCCACAGGTTGGGGGATCCAATGAGCAGTTCTTC

D gene: .
J gene: TRBJ2-7
V gene: TRBV7-2
clone size: few
CDR3 protein: CASSLVLGRDAYEQYF
CDR3 DNA: TGTGCCAGCAGCTTAGTTTTGGGCCGGGACGCCTACGAGCAGTACTTC

D gene: .
J gene: TRBJ2-7
V gene: TRBV20-1
clone size: many
CDR3 protein: CSAVKISGEGEQYF
CDR3 DNA: TGCAGTGCAGTCAAAATTTCGGGGGAAGGTGAGCAGTACTTC

D gene: .
J gene: TRBJ2-3
V gene: TRBV7-9
clone size: .
CDR3 protein: CASSPPLEGLTDTQYF
CDR3 DNA: TGTGCCAGCAGCCCCCCCCTGGAGGGGCTCACAGATACGCAGTATTTT

D gene: TRBD2
J gene: TRBJ2-4
V gene: TRBV30
clone size: few
CDR3 protein: CAWAGGENIQYF
CDR3 DNA: TGTGCCTGGGCCGGGGGGGAAAACATTCAGTACTTC

D gene: .
J gene: TRBJ2-3
V gene: TRBV5-1
clone size: .
CDR3 protein: CASSPGTASTDTQYF
CDR3 DNA: TGCGCCAGCAGCCCCGGGACGGCGAGCACAGATACGCAGTATTTT

D gene: TRBD1
J gene: TRBJ2-1
V gene: TRBV4-1
clone size: .
CDR3 protein: CASSPVPPGQGNEQFF
CDR3 DNA: TGCGCCAGCAGCCCCGTCCCCCCGGGACAGGGGAATGAGCAGTTCTTC

D gene: TRBD2
J gene: TRBJ2-3
V gene: TRBV3-1
clone size: few
CDR3 protein: CASSPVPGTSSDPDTQYF
CDR3 DNA: TGTGCCAGCAGTCCGGTACCCGGGACTAGCTCGGATCCAGATACGCAGTATTTT

D gene: .
J gene: TRBJ1-5
V gene: TRBV20-1
clone size: .
CDR3 protein: CSARAESRAGNQPQHF
CDR3 DNA: TGCAGTGCTAGAGCAGAAAGCCGGGCGGGCAATCAGCCCCAGCATTTT

D gene: .
J gene: TRBJ2-7
V gene: TRBV7-9
clone size: few
CDR3 protein: CASSLGGAGRYEQYF
CDR3 DNA: TGTGCCAGCAGCTTAGGGGGGGCAGGGAGGTACGAGCAGTACTTC

D gene: .
J gene: TRBJ2-5
V gene: TRBV21-1
clone size: few
CDR3 protein: CASSKALVTEETQYF
CDR3 DNA: TGTGCCAGCAGCAAAGCGCTTGTGACGGAAGAGACCCAGTACTTC

D gene: .
J gene: TRBJ2-1
V gene: TRBV28
clone size: .
CDR3 protein: CASRASEALAYNSYNEQFF
CDR3 DNA: TGTGCCAGCAGGGCTAGCGAGGCTTTAGCTTATAACTCCTACAATGAGCAGTTCTTC